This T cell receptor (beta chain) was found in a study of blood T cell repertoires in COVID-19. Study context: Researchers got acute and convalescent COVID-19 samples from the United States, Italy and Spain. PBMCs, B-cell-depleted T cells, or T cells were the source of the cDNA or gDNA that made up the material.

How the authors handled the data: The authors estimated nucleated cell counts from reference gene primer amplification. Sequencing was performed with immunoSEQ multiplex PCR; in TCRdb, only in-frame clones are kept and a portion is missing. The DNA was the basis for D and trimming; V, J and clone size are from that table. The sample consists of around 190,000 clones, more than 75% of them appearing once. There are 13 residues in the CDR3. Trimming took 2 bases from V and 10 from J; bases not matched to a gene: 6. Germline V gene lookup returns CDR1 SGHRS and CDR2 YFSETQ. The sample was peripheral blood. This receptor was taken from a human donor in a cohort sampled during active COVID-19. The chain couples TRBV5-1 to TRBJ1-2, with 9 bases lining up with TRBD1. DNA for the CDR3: TGCGCCAGCAGCTTAGGACAGGGGATCTTCTACACCTTC. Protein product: CASSLGQGIFYTF.